A single sample gave rise to the 20 T cell receptor beta chains below, sequenced in a study of T cells in Graves' hyperthyroidism and ophthalmopathy. The investigators amplified TCR beta CDR3 regions from RNA transcripts. The TCR CDR3 first-round RT-PCR relied on the HTBI primer set. TCRdb ran MiXCR on the multiplex PCR reads and lists one entry per CDR3 protein. The top ten clones hold roughly 7.3% of a sample with some 560,000 distinct CDR3 sequences, approximately 14% of them seen once. The sample consisted of blood. These receptors were taken from a woman aged 25 to 39 with Graves' hyperthyroidism.

This clonotype turned up a few times. This sequence joins TRBV30 and TRBJ1-2; no clear D gene. CDR3 size: 13 residues. Germline V gene data show CDR1 as GTSNPN and CDR2 as SVGIG (reference sequence). V was trimmed by 5 bases and J by 0 bases, leaving 10 bases between them. The CDR3 nucleotides read TGTGCCTGGGGAGACACCGCTAACTATGGCTACACCTTC. It is translated as CAWGDTANYGYTF.

This clonotype has a count of ten or more. The V call is TRBV18, the J call TRBJ1-1; tentatively, D is TRBD1 (6 bases). The CDR3 totals 14 residues. The germline CDR1 and CDR2 sequences are KGHSH and LQKENI. V lost 5 bases and J lost 9, with 19 bases in between. CDR3 in DNA: TGTGCCAGCTCATCACGACAAACCGGGACAAAAGCTTTCTTT. Translating gives CASSSRQTGTKAFF.

On this clonotype: A read error is possible here, since a much larger clone lies one base away. The V and J genes are TRBV28 and TRBJ2-1; 14 bases match TRBD2. Losses at the gene ends were 2 bases for V and 6 bases for J; bases not matched to a gene: 6. The length of the CDR3 is 17 residues. CDR1 is MDHEN and CDR2 is SYDVKM in the germline V gene. The CDR3 nucleotides are TGTGCCAGCAGTTTACGCGGGACTAGCGGGAGTTGCAATGAGCAGTTCTTC. Translating it yields CASSLRGTSGSCNEQFF.

A remark on this clonotype: Sequence at one end of the junction differs from germline and may be a read error. The chain uses TRBV5-1 and TRBJ2-3; tentatively, D is TRBD2 (6 bases). From germline, CDR1 is SGHRS and CDR2 YFSETQ. The CDR3 has 15 amino acids. The DNA for the CDR3 is TGTGCCAGCAGCTTGGCTAGCGATAGCACAGATACGCAGTATTTT. Translating it yields CASSLASDSTDTQYF. The full variable domain, completed using reference TRBV5-1 and TRBJ2-3, is KAGVTQTPRYLIKTRGQQVTLSCSPISGHRSVSWYQQTPGQGLQFLFEYFSETQRNKGNFPGRFSGRQFSNSRSEMNVSTLELGDSALYLCASSLASDSTDTQYFGPGTRLTVL.

As to this clonotype: One base away lies a much larger clone, so this may be a sequencing read error. CDR3 in amino acids: CASSETHNTGELFF. CDR3 coding DNA: TGTGCCAGCAGTGAGACTCACAACACCGGGGAGCTGTTTTTT. This chain uses TRBV2 with TRBJ2-2; D unclear. CDR3 size: 14 residues. From germline, CDR1 is SNHLY and CDR2 FYNNEI. Trimming removed 3 bases from V and 2 bases from J, with 7 bases in between.

This chain links TRBV4-1 with TRBJ1-1; D gene unclear. V lost 3 bases and J 0 bases, leaving 14 bases between the germline ends. This CDR3 has 16 amino acids. Germline lookup yields CDR1 MGHRA and CDR2 YSYEKL. CDR3 sequence: CASSHKFPHMNTEAFF. CDR3 sequence (DNA): TGCGCCAGCAGCCACAAATTCCCACACATGAACACTGAAGCTTTCTTT.

This chain connects TRBV5-6 to TRBJ2-7; 9 nucleotides align to TRBD1. J lost 3 bases, V lost 5 bases, and 6 bases had no gene match. The CDR3 has 14 amino acids. Per germline, CDR1 SGHDT and CDR2 YYEEEE. The CDR3 DNA reads as TGTGCCAGCAGAAGGGGACAGGGAAACTACGAGCAGTACTTC. This encodes CASRRGQGNYEQYF.

This clonotype has more than one count but fewer than ten. This chain joins TRBV5-1 and TRBJ2-1; 7 nucleotides match TRBD2. The CDR3 length is 16 residues. V shed 2 bases and J 6 bases; nucleotides not matched to a gene: 11. Germline CDR1 SGHRS, CDR2 YFSETQ. The CDR3 sequence: CASSLARGLGFNEQFF. In DNA form, the CDR3 reads TGCGCCAGCAGCTTAGCCAGAGGACTAGGGTTCAATGAGCAGTTCTTC.

This clonotype was recorded a few times. A much larger clone lies a single base off, so this may be a read error. V is TRBV3-1 and J is TRBJ2-2; TRBD1 matches at 11 bases. Unmatched junction bases numbered 3, after V lost 2 bases and J lost 4 bases. This CDR3 has 16 amino acids. Germline lookup yields CDR1 LGHDT and CDR2 YNNKEL (reference sequence). DNA for the CDR3: TGTGCCAGCAGCCAAAGGACAGGGGGCTCCACCGGGGAGCTGTTTTTT. Translation gives CASSQRTGGSTGELFF.

This clonotype turned up a few times. The chain recombines TRBV7-3 with TRBJ2-2; 9 bases map to TRBD2. The CDR3 totals 15 residues. Trimming at V came to 2 bases and at J to 6 bases, leaving 4 bases not matched to a gene. Germline assignment: CDR1 SGHTA and CDR2 FQGTGA. In DNA form, the CDR3 reads TGTGCCAGCAGCTTAGCGGGAGGGTTCGCCGGGGAGCTGTTTTTT. This sequence encodes CASSLAGGFAGELFF.

This clonotype has at least ten counts. The J gene is TRBJ2-3, the V gene TRBV2, with D perhaps TRBD2 (6 bases). CDR3 size: 14 residues. From germline, CDR1 is SNHLY and CDR2 FYNNEI. V lost 7 bases to trimming and J lost 0 bases, with 11 bases between them. This CDR3 is CASNGAGSTDTQYF. The DNA of the CDR3 is TGTGCCAGCAATGGGGCGGGGAGCACAGATACGCAGTATTTT. Full variable domain (remainder filled in from reference TRBV2 and TRBJ2-3): EPEVTQTPSHQVTQMGQEVILRCVPISNHLYFYWYRQILGQKVEFLVSFYNNEISEKSEIFDDQFSVERPDGSNFTLKIRSTKLEDSAMYFCASNGAGSTDTQYFGPGTRLTVL.

This sequence joins TRBV3-1 and TRBJ1-1, with D perhaps matching TRBD1 (5 bases). Trimming cost V 0 bases and J 1 base, with 12 bases left between them. The CDR3 covers 16 residues. Per germline, CDR1 LGHDT and CDR2 YNNKEL (reference sequence). The CDR3 sequence: CASSQDLGQKNTEAFF. For the CDR3, the DNA is TGTGCCAGCAGCCAAGATCTGGGGCAGAAGAACACTGAAGCTTTCTTT. Supplemented by reference TRBV3-1 and TRBJ1-1, the full variable domain reads DTAVSQTPKYLVTQMGNDKSIKCEQNLGHDTMYWYKQDSKKFLKIMFSYNNKELIINETVPNRFSPKSPDKAHLNLHINSLELGDSAVYFCASSQDLGQKNTEAFFGQGTRLTVV.

Note on this clonotype: This may stem from a read error, because a much larger clone lies one nucleotide away. This chain links TRBV29-1 with TRBJ1-2; D uncertain. The CDR3 sequence is 12 residues long. Germline CDR1 is SQVTM and CDR2 is ANQGSEA. CDR3 sequence reads: CSVVAPNYGSTF. In nucleotides, the CDR3 is TGCAGCGTTGTGGCTCCCAACTATGGCTCCACCTTC.

In this sample, this clonotype turned up many times. This chain connects TRBV20-1 to TRBJ2-7, with D possibly matching TRBD2 (6 bases). The V and J ends lost 2 bases and 0 bases respectively, with 11 bases between them. Germline values: CDR1 DFQATT, CDR2 SNEGSKA (reference sequence). CDR3 length: 14 residues. The CDR3 region has the DNA TGCAGTGCTAGATCCCGGAGGGCCTCCTACGAGCAGTACTTC. This translates into CSARSRRASYEQYF.

This clonotype was counted only a few times. V gene TRBV10-3 combines with J gene TRBJ1-2; D unresolved. The CDR3 runs to 13 residues. Trimming stripped 4 bases from V and 1 base from J, with 7 bases between. Germline V gene lookup returns CDR1 ENHRY and CDR2 SYGVKD. The CDR3 DNA sequence: TGTGCCATCAGTGGAGAAAATAACTATGGCTACACCTTC. Protein: CAISGENNYGYTF.

This clonotype was counted at least ten times. This sequence joins TRBV27 and TRBJ1-1; D remains unclear. The germline V and J ends were trimmed by 3 bases and 1 base, with 15 bases remaining between them. There are 16 residues in the CDR3. Germline assignment: CDR1 MNHEY and CDR2 SMNVEV (reference sequence). CDR3 loop: CASSFLPRTGNTEAFF. The CDR3 bases are TGTGCCAGCAGTTTCCTTCCCCGGACGGGGAACACTGAAGCTTTCTTT.

This clonotype has at least ten counts. The chain couples TRBV5-8 to TRBJ2-3; D may be TRBD1 (6 bases). Germline loops: CDR1 SGHTS, CDR2 YDEGEE. Between the trimmed V and J ends, which lost 5 bases and 4 bases, there was a span of 11 bases. The CDR3 has 13 amino acids. CDR3 loop: CASRPPGADTQYF. The DNA of the CDR3 is TGTGCCAGCAGACCCCCAGGGGCAGATACGCAGTATTTT.

This clonotype was counted many times. The chain has TRBV29-1 and TRBJ2-2; no definite D call. The ends were cut back, 2 bases at V and 1 base at J, with 11 bases in the middle. Germline CDR1 reads SQVTM; CDR2 reads ANQGSEA. The CDR3 contains 15 residues. The CDR3 DNA reads TGCAGCGTTGAATCGGTTAAGGGGAACACCGGGGAGCTGTTTTTT. Translating it yields CSVESVKGNTGELFF.

This clonotype was recorded at least ten times. The rearrangement uses TRBV6-1 and TRBJ2-7; possibly TRBD2 for D (6 bases). CDR3 length: 14 residues. Trimming left V 5 bases short and J 1 base short, with 12 bases between. CDR1 is MNHNS and CDR2 is SASEGT in the germline V gene. The CDR3 DNA reads TGTGCCAGCAGTAGAGCCCGGGAGTCCTACGAGCAGTACTTC. Residues: CASSRARESYEQYF.

This clonotype occurred many times. J is TRBJ2-7 and V is TRBV27; D is unresolved. The CDR3 is 13 residues long. Germline CDR1 MNHEY, CDR2 SMNVEV (reference sequence). Trimming stripped 11 bases from V and 0 bases from J, with 14 bases between. The CDR3 reads CASRVRSSYEQYF. In DNA form, the CDR3 reads TGTGCCTCCCGGGTCAGGAGCTCCTACGAGCAGTACTTC.